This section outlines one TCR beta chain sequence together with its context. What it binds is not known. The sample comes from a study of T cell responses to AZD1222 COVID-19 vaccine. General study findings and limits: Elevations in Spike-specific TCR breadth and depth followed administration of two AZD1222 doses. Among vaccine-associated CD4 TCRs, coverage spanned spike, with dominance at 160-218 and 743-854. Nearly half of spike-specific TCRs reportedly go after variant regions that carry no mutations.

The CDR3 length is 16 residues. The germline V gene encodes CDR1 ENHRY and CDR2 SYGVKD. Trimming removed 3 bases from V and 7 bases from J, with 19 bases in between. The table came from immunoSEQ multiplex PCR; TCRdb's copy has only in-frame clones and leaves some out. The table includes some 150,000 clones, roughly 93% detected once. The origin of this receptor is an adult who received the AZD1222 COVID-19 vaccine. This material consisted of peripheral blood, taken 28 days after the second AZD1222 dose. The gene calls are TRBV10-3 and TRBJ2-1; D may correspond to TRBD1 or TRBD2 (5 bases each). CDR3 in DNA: TGTGCCATCAGTGACCCGAAGGGACCCCTGGAGAATGAGCAGTTCTTC. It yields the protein CAISDPKGPLENEQFF.